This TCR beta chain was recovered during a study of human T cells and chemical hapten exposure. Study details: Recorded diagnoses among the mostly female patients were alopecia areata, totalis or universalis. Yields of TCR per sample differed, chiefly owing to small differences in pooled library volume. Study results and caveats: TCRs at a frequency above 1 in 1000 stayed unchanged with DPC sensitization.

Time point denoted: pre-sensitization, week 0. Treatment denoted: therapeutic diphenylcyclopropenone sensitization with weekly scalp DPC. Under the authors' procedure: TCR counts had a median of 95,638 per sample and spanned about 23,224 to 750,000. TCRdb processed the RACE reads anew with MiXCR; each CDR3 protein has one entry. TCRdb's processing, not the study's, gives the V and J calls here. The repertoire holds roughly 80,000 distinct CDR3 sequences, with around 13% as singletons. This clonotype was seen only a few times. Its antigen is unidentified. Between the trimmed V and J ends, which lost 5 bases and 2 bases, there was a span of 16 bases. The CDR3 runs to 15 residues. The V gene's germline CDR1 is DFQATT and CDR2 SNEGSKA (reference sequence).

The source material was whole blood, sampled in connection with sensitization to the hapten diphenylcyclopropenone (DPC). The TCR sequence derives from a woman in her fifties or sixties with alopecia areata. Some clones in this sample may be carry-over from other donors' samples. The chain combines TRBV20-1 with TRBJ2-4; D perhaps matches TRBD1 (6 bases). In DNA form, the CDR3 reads TGCAGTGCTGCGCCGCCGACAGGATCCAAAAACATTCAGTACTTC. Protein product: CSAAPPTGSKNIQYF.